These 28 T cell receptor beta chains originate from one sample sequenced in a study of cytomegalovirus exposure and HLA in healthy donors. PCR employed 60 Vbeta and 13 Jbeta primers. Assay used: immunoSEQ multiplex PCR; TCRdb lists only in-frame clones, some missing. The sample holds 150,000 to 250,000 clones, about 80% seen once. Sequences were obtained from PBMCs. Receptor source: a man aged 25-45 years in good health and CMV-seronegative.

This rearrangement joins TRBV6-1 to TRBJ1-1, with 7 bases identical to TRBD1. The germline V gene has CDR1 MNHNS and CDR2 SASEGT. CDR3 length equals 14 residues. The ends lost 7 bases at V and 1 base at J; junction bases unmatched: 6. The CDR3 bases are TGTGCCAGCACCCCATACAGGGGGAACACTGAAGCTTTCTTT. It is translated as CASTPYRGNTEAFF.

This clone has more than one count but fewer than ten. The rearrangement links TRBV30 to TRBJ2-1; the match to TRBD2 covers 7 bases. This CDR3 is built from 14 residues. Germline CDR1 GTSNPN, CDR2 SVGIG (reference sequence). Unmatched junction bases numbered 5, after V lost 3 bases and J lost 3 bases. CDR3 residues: CAWRGGTFYNEQFF. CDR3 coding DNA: TGTGCCTGGAGGGGGGGGACCTTCTACAATGAGCAGTTCTTC.

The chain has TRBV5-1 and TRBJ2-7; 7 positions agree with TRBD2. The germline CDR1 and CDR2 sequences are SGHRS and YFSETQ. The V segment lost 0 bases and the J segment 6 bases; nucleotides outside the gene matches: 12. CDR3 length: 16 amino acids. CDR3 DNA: TGCGCCAGCAGCTTGGGGAGCGGGAATGTCTATGGCGAGCAGTACTTC. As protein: CASSLGSGNVYGEQYF.

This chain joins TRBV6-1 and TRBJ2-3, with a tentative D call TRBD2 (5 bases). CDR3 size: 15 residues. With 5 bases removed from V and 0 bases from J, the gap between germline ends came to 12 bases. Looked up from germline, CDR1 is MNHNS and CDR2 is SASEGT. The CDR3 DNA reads TGTGCCAGCAGTTTTAGCGTGGGGAGCACAGATACGCAGTATTTT. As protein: CASSFSVGSTDTQYF.

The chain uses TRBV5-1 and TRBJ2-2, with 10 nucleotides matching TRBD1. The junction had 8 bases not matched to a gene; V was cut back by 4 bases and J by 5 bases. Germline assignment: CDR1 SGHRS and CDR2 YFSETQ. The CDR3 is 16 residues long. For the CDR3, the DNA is TGCGCCAGCAGCCCCCCAAGGACAGGGGGGACCGGGGAGCTGTTTTTT. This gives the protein CASSPPRTGGTGELFF. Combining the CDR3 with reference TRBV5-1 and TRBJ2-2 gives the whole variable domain KAGVTQTPRYLIKTRGQQVTLSCSPISGHRSVSWYQQTPGQGLQFLFEYFSETQRNKGNFPGRFSGRQFSNSRSEMNVSTLELGDSALYLCASSPPRTGGTGELFFGEGSRLTVL.

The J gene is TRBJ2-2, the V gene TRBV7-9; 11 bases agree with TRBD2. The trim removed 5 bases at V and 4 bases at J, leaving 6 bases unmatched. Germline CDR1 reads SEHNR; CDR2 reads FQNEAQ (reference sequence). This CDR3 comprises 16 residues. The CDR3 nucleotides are TGTGCCAGCAGCCCGCTTAGCGGGAGGGCCACCGGGGAGCTGTTTTTT. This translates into CASSPLSGRATGELFF.

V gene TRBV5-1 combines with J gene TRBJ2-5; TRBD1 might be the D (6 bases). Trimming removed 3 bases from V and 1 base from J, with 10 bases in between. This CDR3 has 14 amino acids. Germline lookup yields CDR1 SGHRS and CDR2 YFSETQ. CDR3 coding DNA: TGCGCCAGCAGCTCCCACAGGGTCCAAGAGACCCAGTACTTC. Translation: CASSSHRVQETQYF.

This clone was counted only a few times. CDR3 residues: CASSLVRESSEQFF. In DNA form, the CDR3 reads TGTGCCAGCTCCCTGGTCCGGGAGAGTAGTGAGCAGTTCTTC. This chain joins TRBV18 and TRBJ2-1, with a possible D match to TRBD2 (6 bases). CDR3 length: 14 residues. CDR1 and CDR2 (germline): KGHSH, LQKENI. Trimming pared 6 bases from V and 9 bases from J, leaving 18 bases between.

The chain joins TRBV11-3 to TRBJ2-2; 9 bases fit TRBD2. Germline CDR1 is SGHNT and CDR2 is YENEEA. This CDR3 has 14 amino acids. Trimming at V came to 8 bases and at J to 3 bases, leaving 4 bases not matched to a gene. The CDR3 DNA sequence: TGTGCCAGCCAACCTAGCGGGGACACCGGGGAGCTGTTTTTT. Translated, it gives CASQPSGDTGELFF.

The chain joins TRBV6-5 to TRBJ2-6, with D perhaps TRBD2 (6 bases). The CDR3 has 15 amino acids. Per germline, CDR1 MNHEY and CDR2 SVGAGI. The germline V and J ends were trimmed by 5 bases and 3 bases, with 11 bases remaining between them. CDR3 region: CASSAGTYGANVLTF. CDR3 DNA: TGTGCCAGCAGTGCCGGGACTTATGGGGCCAACGTCCTGACTTTC.

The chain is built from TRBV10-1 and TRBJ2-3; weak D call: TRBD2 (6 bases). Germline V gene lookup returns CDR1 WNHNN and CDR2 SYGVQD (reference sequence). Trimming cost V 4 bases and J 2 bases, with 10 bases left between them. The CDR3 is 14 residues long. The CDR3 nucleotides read TGCGCCAGCAGTGGCGGGACTCTCACAGATACGCAGTATTTT. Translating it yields CASSGGTLTDTQYF.

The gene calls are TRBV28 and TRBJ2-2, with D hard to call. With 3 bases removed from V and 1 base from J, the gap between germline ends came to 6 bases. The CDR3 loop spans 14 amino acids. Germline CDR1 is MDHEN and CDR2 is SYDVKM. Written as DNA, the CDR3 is TGTGCCAGCAGTTTTTCGGGGAACACCGGGGAGCTGTTTTTT. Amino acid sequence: CASSFSGNTGELFF.

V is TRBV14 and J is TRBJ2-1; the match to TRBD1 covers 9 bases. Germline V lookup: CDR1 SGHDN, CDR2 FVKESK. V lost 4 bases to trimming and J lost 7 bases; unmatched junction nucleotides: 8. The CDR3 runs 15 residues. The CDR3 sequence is CASSPWTGAGNEQFF. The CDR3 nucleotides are TGTGCCAGCAGCCCTTGGACAGGGGCAGGGAATGAGCAGTTCTTC.

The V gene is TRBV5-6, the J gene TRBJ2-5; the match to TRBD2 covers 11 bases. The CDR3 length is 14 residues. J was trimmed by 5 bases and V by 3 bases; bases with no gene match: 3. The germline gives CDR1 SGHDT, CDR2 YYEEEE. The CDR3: CASSSGLAVETQYF. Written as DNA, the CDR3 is TGTGCCAGCAGCTCGGGACTAGCGGTCGAGACCCAGTACTTC.

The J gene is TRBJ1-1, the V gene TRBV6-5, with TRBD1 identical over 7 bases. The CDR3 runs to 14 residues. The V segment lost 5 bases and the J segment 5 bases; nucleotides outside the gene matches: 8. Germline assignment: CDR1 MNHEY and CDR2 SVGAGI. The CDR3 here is CASSGGQSQTEAFF. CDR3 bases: TGTGCCAGCAGTGGGGGACAGAGTCAAACTGAAGCTTTCTTT.

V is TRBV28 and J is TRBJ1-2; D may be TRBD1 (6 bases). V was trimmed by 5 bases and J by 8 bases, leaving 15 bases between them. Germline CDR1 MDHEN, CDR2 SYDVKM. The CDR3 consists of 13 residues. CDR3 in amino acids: CASSRQTRGGYTF. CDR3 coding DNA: TGTGCCAGCAGTCGCCAGACAAGGGGGGGCTACACCTTC.

The CDR3 region has the DNA TGTGCCAGCAGCGTAGGACTAGCGGGAGGGTACAATGAGCAGTTCTTC. Protein sequence: CASSVGLAGGYNEQFF. The V call is TRBV9, the J call TRBJ2-1; the match to TRBD2 covers 14 bases. CDR1 is SGDLS, CDR2 YYNGEE, per germline. The CDR3 is made up of 16 amino acids. V lost 0 bases to trimming and J lost 4 bases; unmatched junction nucleotides: 0.

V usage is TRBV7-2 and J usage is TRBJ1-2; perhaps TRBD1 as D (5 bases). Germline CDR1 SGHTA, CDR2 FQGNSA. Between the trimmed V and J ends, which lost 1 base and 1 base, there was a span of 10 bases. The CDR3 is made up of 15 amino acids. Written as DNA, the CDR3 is TGTGCCAGCAGCTTAGAGGCCCAGGGTAACTATGGCTACACCTTC. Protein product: CASSLEAQGNYGYTF.

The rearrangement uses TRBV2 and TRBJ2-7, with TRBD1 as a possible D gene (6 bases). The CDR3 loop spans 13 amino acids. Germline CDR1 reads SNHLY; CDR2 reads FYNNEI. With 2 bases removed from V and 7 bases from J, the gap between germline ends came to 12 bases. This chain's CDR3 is CASSELGGREQYF. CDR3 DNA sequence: TGTGCCAGCAGTGAACTAGGGGGAAGGGAGCAGTACTTC.

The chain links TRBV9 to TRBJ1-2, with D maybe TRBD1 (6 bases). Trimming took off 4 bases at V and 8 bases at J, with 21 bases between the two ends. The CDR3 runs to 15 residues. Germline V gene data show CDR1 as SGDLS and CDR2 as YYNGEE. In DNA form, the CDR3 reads TGTGCCAGCAGCCTTAGAGGTGGGGGGGGCAAAGGCTACACCTTC. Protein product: CASSLRGGGGKGYTF. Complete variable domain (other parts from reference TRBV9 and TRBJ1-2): DSGVTQTPKHLITATGQRVTLRCSPRSGDLSVYWYQQSLDQGLQFLIQYYNGEERAKGNILERFSAQQFPDLHSELNLSSLELGDSALYFCASSLRGGGGKGYTFGSGTRLTVV.

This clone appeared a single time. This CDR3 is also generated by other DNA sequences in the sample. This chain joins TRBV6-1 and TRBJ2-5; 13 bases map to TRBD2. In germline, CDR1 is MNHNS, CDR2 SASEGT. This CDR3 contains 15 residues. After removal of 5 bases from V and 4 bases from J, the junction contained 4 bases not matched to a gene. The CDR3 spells CASSRTSGRGETQYF. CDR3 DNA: TGTGCCAGCAGTCGGACTAGCGGGAGAGGAGAGACCCAGTACTTC.

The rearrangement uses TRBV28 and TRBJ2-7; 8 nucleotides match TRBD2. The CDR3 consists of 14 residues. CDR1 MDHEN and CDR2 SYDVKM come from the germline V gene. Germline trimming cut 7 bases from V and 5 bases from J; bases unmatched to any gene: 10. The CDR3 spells CASMASGRLDEQYF. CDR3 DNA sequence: TGTGCCAGCATGGCCAGCGGGAGATTAGACGAGCAGTACTTC.

The DNA for the CDR3 is TGTGCCAGCAGCTTTACGGTGGGGAGGACCCAGTACTTC. Translated: CASSFTVGRTQYF. This chain joins TRBV28 and TRBJ2-5, with D perhaps TRBD2 (5 bases). The CDR3 sequence is 13 residues long. Germline-derived CDR1 and CDR2 are MDHEN and SYDVKM. V was pared by 6 bases and J by 7 bases, with 15 bases between. The full variable domain, with the rest looked up from reference TRBV28 and TRBJ2-5, is DVKVTQSSRYLVKRTGEKVFLECVQDMDHENMFWYRQDPGLGLRLIYFSYDVKMKEKGDIPEGYSVSREKKERFSLILESASTNQTSMYLCASSFTVGRTQYFGPGTRLLVL.

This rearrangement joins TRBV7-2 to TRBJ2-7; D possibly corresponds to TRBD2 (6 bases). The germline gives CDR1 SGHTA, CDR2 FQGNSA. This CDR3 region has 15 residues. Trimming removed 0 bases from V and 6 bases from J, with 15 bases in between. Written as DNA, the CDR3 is TGTGCCAGCAGCTTAGCGCGGACTACGCACTTCGAGCAGTACTTC. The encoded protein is CASSLARTTHFEQYF.

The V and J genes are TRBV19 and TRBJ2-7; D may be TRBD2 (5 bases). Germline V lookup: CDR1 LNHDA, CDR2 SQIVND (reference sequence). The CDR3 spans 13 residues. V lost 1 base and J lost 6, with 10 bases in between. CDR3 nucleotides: TGTGCCAGTAGTATAGGCGTCGGGGTCGAGCAGTACTTC. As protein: CASSIGVGVEQYF.

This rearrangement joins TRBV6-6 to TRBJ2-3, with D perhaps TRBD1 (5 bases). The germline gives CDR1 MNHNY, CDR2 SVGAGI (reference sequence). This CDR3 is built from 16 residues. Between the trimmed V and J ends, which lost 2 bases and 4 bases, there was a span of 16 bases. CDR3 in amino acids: CASSYSTGYLSDTQYF. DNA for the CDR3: TGTGCCAGCAGTTACAGCACAGGATATTTGTCAGATACGCAGTATTTT.

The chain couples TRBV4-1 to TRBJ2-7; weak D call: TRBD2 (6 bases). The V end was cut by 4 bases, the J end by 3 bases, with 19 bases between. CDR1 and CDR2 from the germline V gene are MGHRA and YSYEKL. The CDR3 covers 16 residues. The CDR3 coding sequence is TGCGCCAGCAGCCCCGGAGGGCAGGGCATAGTCTACGAGCAGTACTTC. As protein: CASSPGGQGIVYEQYF.

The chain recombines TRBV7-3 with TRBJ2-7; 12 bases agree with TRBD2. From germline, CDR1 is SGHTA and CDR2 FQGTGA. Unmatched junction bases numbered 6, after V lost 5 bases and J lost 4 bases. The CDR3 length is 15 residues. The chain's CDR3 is CASSKLAGGRYEQYF. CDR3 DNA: TGTGCCAGCAGCAAACTAGCGGGAGGTCGGTACGAGCAGTACTTC.